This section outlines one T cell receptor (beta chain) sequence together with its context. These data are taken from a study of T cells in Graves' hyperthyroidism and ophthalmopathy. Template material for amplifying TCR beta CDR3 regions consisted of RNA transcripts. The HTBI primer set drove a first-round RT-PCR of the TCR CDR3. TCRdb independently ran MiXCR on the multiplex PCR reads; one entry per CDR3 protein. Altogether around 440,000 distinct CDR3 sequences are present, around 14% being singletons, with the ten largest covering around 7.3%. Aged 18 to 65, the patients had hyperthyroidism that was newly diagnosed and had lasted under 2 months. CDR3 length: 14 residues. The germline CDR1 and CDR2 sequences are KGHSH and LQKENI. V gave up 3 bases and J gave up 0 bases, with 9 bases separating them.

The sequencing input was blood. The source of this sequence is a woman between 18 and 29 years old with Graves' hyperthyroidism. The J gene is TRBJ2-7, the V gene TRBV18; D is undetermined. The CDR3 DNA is TGTGCCAGCTCACCCAATGGGCCCTCCTACGAGCAGTACTTC. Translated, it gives CASSPNGPSYEQYF.